This T cell receptor (beta chain) was retrieved from a study of monozygotic twins with inflammatory bowel disease. Study-level points and caveats: Reduced clonotype sharing with other individuals was observed in IBD patients relative to healthy twins, especially with disease activity.

There are 14 residues in the CDR3. Germline assignment: CDR1 SGHRS and CDR2 YFSETQ. TCRdb reprocessed the 5' RACE reads, keeping one entry per CDR3 protein, no DNA. Reported are about 210,000 distinct CDR3 sequences; the ten largest clones contain 1.5% to 2%. On this clonotype: What it binds is not known.

This sequence was found in a human donor with ulcerative colitis or Crohn's disease, or a healthy co-twin of an affected twin (not recorded which). The rearrangement joins TRBV5-1 to TRBJ1-5. The source material was blood. CDR3: CASSLEGLSQPQHF.